This TCR beta chain was profiled in a study of cytomegalovirus exposure and HLA in healthy donors. Study background: Membership in the Caucasian-associated ancestry cluster was found for about 84% of roughly 360 genotyped donors.

This CDR3 is 16 amino acids long. V gave up 1 base and J gave up 0 bases, with 10 bases separating them. Germline V gives CDR1 LNHDA, CDR2 SQIVND (reference sequence). The PCR had 60 Vbeta and 13 Jbeta primers. Generated by immunoSEQ multiplex PCR, the TCRdb table keeps only in-frame clones and is missing some. The sample lists about 210,000 clones, approximately 85% occurring once. Regarding this clone: Its target is not known.

Notes on the study in general: Immune exposure data for these donors was limited to CMV serostatus. The authors later found HLA-associated TCR beta chains more clonally expanded than equally common others.

V gene TRBV19 combines with J gene TRBJ2-1; perhaps TRBD2 as D (5 bases). This sequence was found in a girl aged 2-15 years in good health and CMV-seronegative. Sequenced material: PBMCs. The CDR3 DNA follows: TGTGCCAGTAGTATAGGAGGGTTTAGCTCCTACAATGAGCAGTTCTTC. Protein sequence: CASSIGGFSSYNEQFF.